This T cell receptor beta chain is from a study of CD8 T cells in ankylosing spondylitis. Study results and caveats: About 8 highly homologous variants made up a TCR beta motif, and this motif appeared characteristic of ankylosing spondylitis blood. Disease-associated clones were reportedly significantly overrepresented in matched ankylosing spondylitis synovial fluid.

Preparation of TCR beta libraries was done by quantitative 5'-RACE with molecular barcodes. TCRdb fed the 5' RACE reads into MiXCR, producing one record per CDR3 protein. The table records 200,000 or so distinct CDR3 sequences, approximately 13% of them present only once. On this clonotype: Its antigen is unidentified.

The V and J ends lost 1 base and 0 bases respectively, with 10 bases between them. CDR1 and CDR2 from the germline V gene are GTSNPN and SVGIG (reference sequence). CDR3 length: 16 amino acids. The sample consisted of blood, either unsorted or a sorted T cell fraction (not recorded which). This rearrangement joins TRBV30 to TRBJ2-6; D not certain. The sequence came from a female donor with ankylosing spondylitis or in good health (not recorded which). CDR3 protein: CAWSGLLRSGANVLTF. For the CDR3, the DNA is TGTGCCTGGAGTGGGTTGTTGCGCTCTGGGGCCAACGTCCTGACTTTC.